One sample yielded the 11 T cell receptor beta chains listed below, sequenced in a study of blood T cell repertoires in COVID-19. The data were produced by immunoSEQ multiplex PCR, yet TCRdb's version contains in-frame clones alone and is incomplete. The sample includes approximately 380,000 clones, 85% of them seen just once. Sequenced: peripheral blood. Receptors originate from a woman aged 18-35 years with acute or convalescent COVID-19.

This clone was detected once. The DNA of the CDR3 is TGCGCCAGCAGCTTGGACCGGTCTGGAAACACCATATATTTT. It translates to CASSLDRSGNTIYF. The genes are TRBV5-1 and TRBJ1-3; D not certain. Trimming took off 0 bases at V and 1 base at J, with 5 bases between the two ends. CDR1 SGHRS and CDR2 YFSETQ come from the germline V gene. The CDR3 consists of 14 residues.

This chain joins TRBV27 and TRBJ2-3; TRBD1 is a possible D gene (5 bases). Germline lookup yields CDR1 MNHEY and CDR2 SMNVEV (reference sequence). V was trimmed by 4 bases and J by 0 bases, leaving 11 bases between them. This CDR3 is built from 15 residues. The CDR3 DNA is TGTGCCAGCAGTTATCAGGGCGCGAGCACAGATACGCAGTATTTT. It codes for CASSYQGASTDTQYF.

The sample holds one count of this clone. The chain joins TRBV5-6 to TRBJ2-1; possible D gene TRBD2, 6 bases. With 4 bases removed from V and 0 bases from J, the gap between germline ends came to 14 bases. This CDR3 region has 16 residues. Germline V gene sequence: CDR1 SGHDT, CDR2 YYEEEE. CDR3 loop: CASSGRTLSSYNEQFF. The DNA for the CDR3 is TGTGCCAGCAGCGGGAGGACTTTAAGCTCCTACAATGAGCAGTTCTTC.

The chain couples TRBV5-1 to TRBJ1-3; D unresolved. The CDR3 totals 15 residues. V was cut by 1 base and J by 0 bases, with 8 bases left in between. Germline lookup yields CDR1 SGHRS and CDR2 YFSETQ. The CDR3 nucleotides read TGCGCCAGCAGCTTGTCGAGAGACTCTGGAAACACCATATATTTT. Translated, it gives CASSLSRDSGNTIYF.

The chain recombines TRBV12-3 or TRBV12-4 with TRBJ1-4; TRBD1 might be the D (6 bases). The CDR3 is 13 amino acids. V was trimmed by 4 bases and J by 8 bases, leaving 11 bases between them. CDR3 residues: CASSSGQREKLFF. The CDR3 DNA reads as TGTGCCAGCAGTTCAGGACAGCGGGAAAAACTGTTTTTT.

This chain links TRBV9 with TRBJ2-3; 9 bases line up with TRBD2. The germline gives CDR1 SGDLS, CDR2 YYNGEE. Trimming removed 4 bases from V and 5 bases from J; junction bases left unmatched: 14. The CDR3 runs to 17 residues. The CDR3 protein is CASSPEVGWRGGDTQYF. CDR3 DNA: TGTGCCAGCAGCCCGGAGGTTGGGTGGCGGGGGGGAGATACGCAGTATTTT.

This chain joins TRBV9 and TRBJ1-1; no definite D call. The CDR3 is 13 amino acids. The ends were cut back, 0 bases at V and 8 bases at J, with 11 bases in the middle. The germline V gene encodes CDR1 SGDLS and CDR2 YYNGEE. CDR3 amino acids: CASSVDPVKEAFF. The CDR3, as DNA: TGTGCCAGCAGCGTAGACCCAGTAAAGGAAGCTTTCTTT.

The CDR3 nucleotides read TGTGCCAGCAGCGGGGGACAGAGTTCCTACGAGCAGTACTTC. It yields the protein CASSGGQSSYEQYF. J is TRBJ2-7 and V is TRBV9, with 7 positions matching TRBD1. The junction had 4 bases not matched to a gene; V was cut back by 3 bases and J by 1 base. Germline values: CDR1 SGDLS, CDR2 YYNGEE. The CDR3 covers 14 residues.

The genes are TRBV19 and TRBJ2-3, with no clear D. The CDR3 is made up of 12 amino acids. CDR1 LNHDA and CDR2 SQIVND come from the germline V gene (reference sequence). Trimming shortened V by 5 bases and J by 3 bases, and 6 bases separated the two germline ends. CDR3 sequence reads: CASSETTDTQYF. The CDR3 DNA reads TGTGCCAGTAGTGAAACAACAGATACGCAGTATTTT.

In this sample, this clone turned up many times. V gene TRBV6-5 combines with J gene TRBJ2-1; TRBD2 aligns across 13 bases. Germline loops: CDR1 MNHEY, CDR2 SVGAGI. The CDR3 contains 14 residues. V was pared by 4 bases and J by 7 bases, with 1 base of the junction left unmatched. CDR3 nucleotides: TGTGCCAGCAGTTTGACTAGCGGGAGGAATGAGCAGTTCTTC. As protein: CASSLTSGRNEQFF.

This clone occurred once. This rearrangement joins TRBV18 to TRBJ2-7, with TRBD1 as a possible D gene (6 bases). V shed 3 bases and J shed 0 bases, with 12 bases lying between them. Germline V gene sequence: CDR1 KGHSH, CDR2 LQKENI. The length of the CDR3 is 15 residues. The CDR3 sequence: CASSPRTVDSYEQYF. The CDR3 DNA follows: TGTGCCAGCTCACCGCGGACAGTCGACTCCTACGAGCAGTACTTC.